A selection of T cell receptor beta chains follows, all from one sample in a study of cytomegalovirus exposure and HLA in healthy donors. Using immunoSEQ multiplex PCR, the repertoire was profiled, and TCRdb retains in-frame clones only, with some absent. The sample yields approximately 100,000 clones, 60% to 85% seen once. Source material: PBMCs. These receptors came from a man aged 45-65 years in good health and CMV-seropositive. The CDR3 runs from the conserved cysteine through the conserved F or W. The D gene is left open where the match is weak. Only some rows state a clone size, as once, few, many or a class for expanded clones.

.,TRBJ1-4,TRBV1,.,CTSSFPGGGNYEKLFF,TGCACCAGCAGTTTCCCGGGGGGAGGAAATTATGAAAAACTGTTTTTT
.,TRBJ2-2,TRBV5-6,.,CASSEGLLSRELFF,TGTGCCAGCAGCGAGGGACTCCTGAGCAGGGAGCTGTTTTTT
.,TRBJ2-7,TRBV6-5,.,CASSFRTVNYEQYF,TGTGCCAGCAGTTTTAGGACAGTAAACTACGAGCAGTACTTC
.,TRBJ2-6,TRBV9,.,CASSVAGLGANVLTF,TGTGCCAGCAGCGTAGCAGGGCTTGGGGCCAACGTCCTGACTTTC
.,TRBJ2-1,TRBV11-2,.,CASSLVGQNEQFF,TGTGCCAGCAGCTTAGTGGGCCAAAATGAGCAGTTCTTC
.,TRBJ2-7,TRBV4-2,TRBD2,CASSQAASGMAYEQYF,TGTGCCAGCAGTCAAGCGGCTAGCGGGATGGCGTACGAGCAGTACTTC
.,TRBJ1-2,TRBV28,.,CASRGGSRYGYTF,TGTGCCAGCAGAGGCGGGTCTCGATATGGCTACACCTTC
few,TRBJ1-4,TRBV5-1,.,CASSLGSPLSPNEKLFF,TGCGCCAGCAGCTTGGGGAGCCCCTTATCACCTAATGAAAAACTGTTTTTT
.,TRBJ2-3,TRBV9,TRBD2,CASSPRLAGLTDTQYF,TGTGCCAGCAGCCCCCGACTAGCGGGCCTCACAGATACGCAGTATTTT
.,TRBJ2-3,TRBV10-2,TRBD2,CASSEFLAGDTDTQYF,TGCGCCAGCAGTGAGTTTCTAGCGGGAGATACAGATACGCAGTATTTT
few,TRBJ2-7,TRBV28,TRBD2,CASSPIGLADSAHEQYF,TGTGCCAGCAGTCCGATAGGCCTAGCGGACTCTGCCCACGAGCAGTACTTC
.,TRBJ1-6,TRBV6-6,.,CASIAGGYGSPLHF,TGTGCCAGCATCGCTGGAGGGTATGGCTCACCCCTCCACTTT
.,TRBJ2-1,TRBV27,.,CASSFWESDEQFF,TGTGCCAGCAGTTTTTGGGAGTCAGATGAGCAGTTCTTC
.,TRBJ2-5,TRBV5-6,TRBD2,CASSLQTSGRGETQYF,TGTGCCAGCAGCCTGCAGACTAGCGGGAGGGGGGAGACCCAGTACTTC
.,TRBJ2-5,TRBV11-3,TRBD1,CASSLGTGFDQETQYF,TGTGCCAGCAGCTTAGGGACAGGATTCGACCAAGAGACCCAGTACTTC
.,TRBJ2-3,TRBV30,TRBD2,CAWTAGGTDTQYF,TGTGCCTGGACAGCGGGAGGGACAGATACGCAGTATTTT
.,TRBJ2-2,TRBV25-1,TRBD2,CASSPAGHTGELFF,TGTGCCAGCAGTCCAGCGGGACACACCGGGGAGCTGTTTTTT
.,TRBJ1-1,TRBV19,TRBD1,CARKGGTGGVLPVPFEAFF,TGTGCCCGAAAAGGGGGAACAGGGGGCGTCTTACCCGTCCCTTTTGAAGCTTTCTTT
.,TRBJ2-3,TRBV19,.,CASSRSGFSTDTQYF,TGTGCCAGTAGTAGGAGCGGATTTTCCACAGATACGCAGTATTTT
.,TRBJ2-3,TRBV6-1,TRBD1,CATNPGGGSDTQYF,TGTGCCACCAACCCAGGGGGCGGGTCAGATACGCAGTATTTT
.,TRBJ2-2,TRBV29-1,.,CSVVRSGANTGELFF,TGCAGCGTTGTGCGTAGCGGCGCGAACACCGGGGAGCTGTTTTTT
.,TRBJ2-6,TRBV5-1,.,CASSLGDSGANVLTF,TGCGCCAGCAGCTTGGGCGACTCTGGGGCCAACGTCCTGACTTTC
.,TRBJ2-3,TRBV9,.,CASAITGPGTDTQYF,TGTGCCAGCGCCATAACAGGGCCTGGCACAGATACGCAGTATTTT
few,TRBJ2-4,TRBV29-1,TRBD2,CSVVGGTLAGGPTKNIQYF,TGCAGCGTTGTAGGGGGGACCCTAGCGGGAGGGCCAACCAAAAACATTCAGTACTTC
.,TRBJ2-5,TRBV7-9,TRBD2,CASSLAGDPKETQYF,TGTGCCAGCAGCTTGGCGGGAGATCCTAAAGAGACCCAGTACTTC
.,TRBJ1-1,TRBV9,.,CASSVGERTEAFF,TGTGCCAGCAGCGTAGGGGAGAGGACTGAAGCTTTCTTT
.,TRBJ2-7,TRBV28,TRBD2,CASSGLAESYEQYF,TGTGCCAGCAGTGGTCTAGCGGAATCCTACGAGCAGTACTTC
.,TRBJ2-6,TRBV2,TRBD1,CASSPPRGPGANVLTF,TGTGCCAGCAGTCCTCCCAGGGGGCCTGGGGCCAACGTCCTGACTTTC
few,TRBJ2-3,TRBV7-2,TRBD2,CASSLVSSGSIDTQYF,TGTGCCAGCAGCTTAGTATCTAGCGGGAGTATTGATACGCAGTATTTT
.,TRBJ2-5,TRBV7-9,.,CASSSITGQYF,TGTGCCAGCAGCTCAATAACAGGACAGTACTTC
.,TRBJ2-7,TRBV10-3,.,CAISERRTGHSPYEQYF,TGTGCCATCAGTGAGAGACGAACAGGACACTCTCCCTACGAGCAGTACTTC
.,TRBJ2-1,TRBV7-3,.,CASSLTEDSYNEQFF,TGTGCCAGCAGCTTAACGGAGGACTCCTACAATGAGCAGTTCTTC
.,TRBJ2-7,TRBV28,TRBD2,CAVTGTSVYEQYF,TGTGCAGTAACCGGGACTAGCGTCTACGAGCAGTACTTC
once,TRBJ2-6,TRBV6-6,.,CASSYRAGAGANVLTF,TGTGCCAGCAGTTACAGGGCCGGGGCTGGGGCCAACGTCCTGACTTTC
few,TRBJ2-3,TRBV28,.,CASSFTDTQYF,TGTGCCAGCAGCTTCACAGATACGCAGTATTTT
.,TRBJ1-6,TRBV30,.,CAWQRTSSPLHF,TGTGCCTGGCAACGGACATCTTCACCCCTCCACTTT
.,TRBJ1-5,TRBV6-6,TRBD1,CASSIGTGGWGQPQHF,TGTGCCAGCAGTATTGGGACAGGGGGCTGGGGTCAGCCCCAGCATTTT
.,TRBJ2-1,TRBV5-1,.,CASSLAAGFYNEQFF,TGCGCCAGCAGCTTGGCGGCGGGATTCTACAATGAGCAGTTCTTC
.,TRBJ2-7,TRBV28,.,CASSAQGLSSYEQYF,TGTGCCAGCAGTGCGCAGGGGCTTTCCTCCTACGAGCAGTACTTC
.,TRBJ1-1,TRBV11-2,.,CASSLVAGAEAFF,TGTGCCAGCAGCTTAGTTGCGGGGGCTGAAGCTTTCTTT
.,TRBJ2-4,TRBV7-8,TRBD2,CASSRGLAGGKNIQYF,TGTGCCAGCAGCCGTGGACTAGCGGGAGGGAAAAACATTCAGTACTTC
.,TRBJ1-1,TRBV6-1,.,CASSEVDRLYEAFF,TGTGCCAGCAGTGAAGTGGACAGACTCTATGAAGCTTTCTTT
.,TRBJ2-1,TRBV4-1,.,CASSQELASIGNEQFF,TGCGCCAGCAGCCAAGAGTTAGCCTCGATAGGTAATGAGCAGTTCTTC
.,TRBJ1-2,TRBV25-1,.,CASSGGHRDGYTF,TGTGCCAGCAGTGGGGGACATCGGGATGGCTACACCTTC
.,TRBJ2-3,TRBV5-1,TRBD2,CASSLDARAGGQDTQYF,TGCGCCAGCAGCTTGGACGCTAGGGCGGGAGGTCAAGATACGCAGTATTTT
.,TRBJ2-1,TRBV14,TRBD2,CASKPDPGLAGGEQFF,TGTGCCAGCAAACCCGACCCGGGACTAGCGGGGGGGGAGCAGTTCTTC
.,TRBJ2-1,TRBV11-1,TRBD2,CASSPTGTSGYNEQFF,TGTGCCAGCAGCCCAACCGGGACTAGCGGTTACAATGAGCAGTTCTTC
.,TRBJ2-1,TRBV7-9,TRBD1,CASSSGTGGTEQFF,TGTGCCAGCAGCTCGGGGACAGGGGGCACTGAGCAGTTCTTC
.,TRBJ2-7,TRBV30,.,CALRRGSNEQYF,TGTGCCCTCCGGCGGGGCTCCAACGAGCAGTACTTC
.,TRBJ1-1,TRBV5-5,.,CASSLAAGVGTEAFF,TGTGCCAGCAGCTTGGCCGCGGGAGTCGGGACTGAAGCTTTCTTT
.,TRBJ1-4,TRBV9,TRBD1,CASSRQGAPQEKLFF,TGTGCCAGCAGTCGGCAGGGGGCGCCTCAGGAAAAACTGTTTTTT
.,TRBJ2-3,TRBV5-1,TRBD2,CASSLDSGSTDTQYF,TGCGCCAGCAGCCTGGATAGCGGGTCTACAGATACGCAGTATTTT
few,TRBJ1-2,TRBV6-1,.,CASSESGLEGYGYTF,TGTGCCAGCAGTGAAAGCGGTCTCGAGGGCTATGGCTACACCTTC
few,TRBJ2-2,TRBV5-4,TRBD2,CASSLELRTSGPTGELFF,TGTGCCAGCAGCTTGGAACTCCGGACTAGCGGGCCCACCGGGGAGCTGTTTTTT
.,TRBJ2-7,TRBV6-1,.,CASSPLTLASHEQYF,TGTGCCAGCTCACCTCTAACCCTAGCCTCTCACGAGCAGTACTTC
.,TRBJ2-7,TRBV27,TRBD1,CASSLGQFSYEQYF,TGTGCCAGCAGTTTGGGACAGTTCAGCTACGAGCAGTACTTC
.,TRBJ1-1,TRBV7-9,.,CASSLEENTEAFF,TGTGCCAGCAGCTTGGAGGAGAACACTGAAGCTTTCTTT
.,TRBJ2-1,TRBV29-1,.,CSVEEGGRLSSYNEQFF,TGCAGCGTTGAAGAGGGGGGGCGCCTAAGCTCCTACAATGAGCAGTTCTTC
.,TRBJ2-7,TRBV10-3,.,CAISETGKDYEQYF,TGTGCCATCAGTGAAACAGGGAAGGACTACGAGCAGTACTTC